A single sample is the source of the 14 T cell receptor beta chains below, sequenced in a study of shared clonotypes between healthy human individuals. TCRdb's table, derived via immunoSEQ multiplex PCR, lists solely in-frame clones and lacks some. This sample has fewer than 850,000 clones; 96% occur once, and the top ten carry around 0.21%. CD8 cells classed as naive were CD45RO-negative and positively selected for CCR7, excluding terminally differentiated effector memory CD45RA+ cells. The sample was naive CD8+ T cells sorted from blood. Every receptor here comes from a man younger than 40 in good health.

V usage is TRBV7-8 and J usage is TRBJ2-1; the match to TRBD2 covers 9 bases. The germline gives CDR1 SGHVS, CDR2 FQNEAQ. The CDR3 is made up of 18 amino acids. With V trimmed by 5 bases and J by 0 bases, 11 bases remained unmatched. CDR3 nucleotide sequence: TGTGCCAGCAGCCCTAGTCCTAGCGGGATATCCTCCTACAATGAGCAGTTCTTC. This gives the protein CASSPSPSGISSYNEQFF. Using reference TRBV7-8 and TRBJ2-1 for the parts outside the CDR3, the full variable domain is GAGVSQSPRYKVAKRGQDVALRCDPISGHVSLFWYQQALGQGPEFLTYFQNEAQLDKSGLPSDRFFAERPEGSVSTLKIQRTQQEDSAVYLCASSPSPSGISSYNEQFFGPGTRLTVL.

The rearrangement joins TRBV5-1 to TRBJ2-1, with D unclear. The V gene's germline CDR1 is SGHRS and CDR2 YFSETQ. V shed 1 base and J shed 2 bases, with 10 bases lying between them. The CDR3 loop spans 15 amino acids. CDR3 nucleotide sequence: TGCGCCAGCAGCTTGTTAGGTTCACCCTACAATGAGCAGTTCTTC. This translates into CASSLLGSPYNEQFF.

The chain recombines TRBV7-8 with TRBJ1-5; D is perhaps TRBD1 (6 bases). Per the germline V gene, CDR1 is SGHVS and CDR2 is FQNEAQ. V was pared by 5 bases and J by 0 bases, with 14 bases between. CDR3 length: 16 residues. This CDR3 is CASSPFRGDSNQPQHF. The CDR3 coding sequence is TGTGCCAGCAGCCCTTTCAGGGGCGATAGCAATCAGCCCCAGCATTTT.

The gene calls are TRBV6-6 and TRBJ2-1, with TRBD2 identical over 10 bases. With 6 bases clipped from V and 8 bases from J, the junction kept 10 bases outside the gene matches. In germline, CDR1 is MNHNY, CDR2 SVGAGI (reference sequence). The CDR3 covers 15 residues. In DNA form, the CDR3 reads TGTGCCAGCAGCAAACTAGCGGGAAAATTCCATGAGCAGTTCTTC. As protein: CASSKLAGKFHEQFF.

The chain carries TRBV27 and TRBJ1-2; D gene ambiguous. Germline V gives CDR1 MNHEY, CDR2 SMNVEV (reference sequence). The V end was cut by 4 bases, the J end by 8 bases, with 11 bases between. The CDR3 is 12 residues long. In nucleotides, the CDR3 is TGTGCCAGCAGTTCCCTCCCCGGGGGCTACACCTTC. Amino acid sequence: CASSSLPGGYTF.

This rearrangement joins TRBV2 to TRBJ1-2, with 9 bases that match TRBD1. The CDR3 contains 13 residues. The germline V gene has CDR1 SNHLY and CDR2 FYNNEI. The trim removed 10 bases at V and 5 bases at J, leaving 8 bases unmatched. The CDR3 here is CANRPGQGYGYTF. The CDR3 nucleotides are TGTGCCAACAGGCCGGGACAGGGATATGGCTACACCTTC.

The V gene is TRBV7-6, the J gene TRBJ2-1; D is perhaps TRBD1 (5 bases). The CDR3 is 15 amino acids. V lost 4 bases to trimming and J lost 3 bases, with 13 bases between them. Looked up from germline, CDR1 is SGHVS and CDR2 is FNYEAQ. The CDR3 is CASSSGADGYNEQFF. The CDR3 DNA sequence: TGTGCCAGCAGCTCTGGGGCCGACGGCTACAATGAGCAGTTCTTC.

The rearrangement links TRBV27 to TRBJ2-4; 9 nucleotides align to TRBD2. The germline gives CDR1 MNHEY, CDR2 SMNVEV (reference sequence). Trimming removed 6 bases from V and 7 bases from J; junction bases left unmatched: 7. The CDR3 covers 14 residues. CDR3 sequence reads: CASSGTSITNIQYF. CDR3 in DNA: TGTGCCAGCAGCGGGACTAGCATTACGAACATTCAGTACTTC.

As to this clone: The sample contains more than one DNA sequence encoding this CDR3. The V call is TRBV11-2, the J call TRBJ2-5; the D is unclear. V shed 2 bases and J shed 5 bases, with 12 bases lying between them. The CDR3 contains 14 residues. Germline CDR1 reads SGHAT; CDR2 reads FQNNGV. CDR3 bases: TGTGCCAGCAGCTTATCGGGCCTCCAGGAGACCCAGTACTTC. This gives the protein CASSLSGLQETQYF. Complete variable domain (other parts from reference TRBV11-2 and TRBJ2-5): EAGVAQSPRYKIIEKRQSVAFWCNPISGHATLYWYQQILGQGPKLLIQFQNNGVVDDSQLPKDRFSAERLKGVDSTLKIQPAKLEDSAVYLCASSLSGLQETQYFGPGTRLLVL.

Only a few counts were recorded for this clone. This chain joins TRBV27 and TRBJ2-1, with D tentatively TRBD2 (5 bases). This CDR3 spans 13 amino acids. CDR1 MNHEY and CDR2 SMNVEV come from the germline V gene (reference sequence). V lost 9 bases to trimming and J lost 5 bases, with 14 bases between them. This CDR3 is CARLEGTNNEQFF. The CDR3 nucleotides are TGTGCCAGACTAGAGGGAACTAACAATGAGCAGTTCTTC.

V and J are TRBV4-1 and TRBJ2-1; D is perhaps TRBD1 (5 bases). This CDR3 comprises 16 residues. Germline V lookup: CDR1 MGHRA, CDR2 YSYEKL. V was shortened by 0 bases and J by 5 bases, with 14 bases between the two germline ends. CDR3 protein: CASSQEWTRRDNEQFF. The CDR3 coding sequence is TGCGCCAGCAGCCAAGAATGGACAAGAAGGGACAATGAGCAGTTCTTC.

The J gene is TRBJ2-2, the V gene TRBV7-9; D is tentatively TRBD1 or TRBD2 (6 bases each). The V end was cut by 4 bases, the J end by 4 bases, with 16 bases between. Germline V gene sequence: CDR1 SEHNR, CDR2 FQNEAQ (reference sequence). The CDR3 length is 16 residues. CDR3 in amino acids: CASSSTGDTPTGELFF. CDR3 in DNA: TGTGCCAGCAGCTCAACGGGGGACACACCCACCGGGGAGCTGTTTTTT. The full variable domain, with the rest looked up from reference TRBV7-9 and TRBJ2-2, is DTGVSQNPRHKITKRGQNVTFRCDPISEHNRLYWYRQTLGQGPEFLTYFQNEAQLEKSRLLSDRFSAERPKGSFSTLEIQRTEQGDSAMYLCASSSTGDTPTGELFFGEGSRLTVL.

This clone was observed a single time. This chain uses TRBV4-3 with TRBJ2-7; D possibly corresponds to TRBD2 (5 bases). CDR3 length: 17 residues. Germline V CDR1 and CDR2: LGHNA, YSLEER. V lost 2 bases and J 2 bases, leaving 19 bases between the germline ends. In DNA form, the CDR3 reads TGCGCCAGCAGCCAACATATAATCGGGGAGCCCCCCTACGAGCAGTACTTC. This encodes CASSQHIIGEPPYEQYF.

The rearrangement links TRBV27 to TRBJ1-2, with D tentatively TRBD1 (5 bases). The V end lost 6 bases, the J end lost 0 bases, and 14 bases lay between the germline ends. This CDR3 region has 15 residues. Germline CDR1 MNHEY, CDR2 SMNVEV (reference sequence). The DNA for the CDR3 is TGTGCCAGCAGACCCACAGGATATTCTAACTATGGCTACACCTTC. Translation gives CASRPTGYSNYGYTF.